Sequencing of this T cell receptor (beta chain) was carried out in a study of blood T cell repertoires in COVID-19. This CDR3 spans 15 amino acids. The germline V gene encodes CDR1 SGHDT and CDR2 YYEEEE. Trimming shortened V by 2 bases and J by 4 bases, and 13 bases separated the two germline ends. Sequenced by immunoSEQ multiplex PCR; TCRdb stores in-frame clones only, minus some. The table shows 200,000 to 250,000 clones, with about four fifths occurring only once. The sequenced sample was peripheral blood. The J gene is TRBJ1-5, the V gene TRBV5-6; no definite D call. The sequence derives from a man aged 25-40 years who had recovered from COVID-19. CDR3 in amino acids: CASSFGSSINQPQHF. In nucleotides, the CDR3 is TGTGCCAGCAGCTTTGGGTCTAGCATAAATCAGCCCCAGCATTTT.